This T cell receptor beta chain was identified in a study of CD8 T cell repertoires and HIV-1 epitope variants. Overall study results and limits: About five clonotypes recognized Nef KF9, one HW9, none TAALDMSHF. Of fewer than 10 antigen-specific beta clonotypes, six appeared to cross-react with escape variants.

Comment on this clone: Its antigen remains unknown.

Survey-depth immunoSEQ sequencing covered TCR beta CDR3 regions. The protocol was immunoSEQ multiplex PCR, while the TCRdb copy is restricted to in-frame clones and leaves out a portion. Of about 4,000 clones listed, 65% to 70% were seen once; the top ten hold roughly 47%. CDR3 length equals 15 residues. Trimming shortened V by 6 bases and J by 2 bases, and 17 bases separated the two germline ends. Germline CDR1 SNHLY, CDR2 FYNNEI. The V and J genes are TRBV2 and TRBJ2-7; TRBD2 might be the D (7 bases). Material for sequencing was cultured CD8+ T cells derived from PBMCs. The receptor's source is a male donor with HIV. CDR3 region: CASSTRGALTYEQYF. The CDR3 DNA is TGTGCCAGCAGCACACGGGGGGCTCTGACCTACGAGCAGTACTTC.